Below, 21 T cell receptor beta chains from the same sample are listed, as sequenced in a study of blood T cell repertoires in COVID-19. Sequencing used immunoSEQ multiplex PCR; TCRdb keeps in-frame clones, though not all of them. The data contain 120,000 or so clones, 88% of them singletons. Material for sequencing was peripheral blood. Receptor source: a woman aged 80 or over with acute or convalescent COVID-19.

The chain couples TRBV19 to TRBJ1-3; no firm D call. The V end lost 7 bases, the J end lost 0 bases, and 7 bases lay between the germline ends. The CDR3 totals 13 residues. Per the germline V gene, CDR1 is LNHDA and CDR2 is SQIVND (reference sequence). The CDR3, as DNA: TGTGCCAGTACACAGTCCTCTGGAAACACCATATATTTT. Translation gives CASTQSSGNTIYF.

V and J are TRBV27 and TRBJ2-3; 8 bases are shared with TRBD2. Germline CDR1 MNHEY, CDR2 SMNVEV (reference sequence). Trimming at V came to 2 bases and at J to 3 bases, leaving 10 bases not matched to a gene. The CDR3 runs 17 residues. CDR3 loop: CASSLEEERELTDTQYF. CDR3 nucleotides: TGTGCCAGCAGTTTAGAAGAAGAGCGGGAGTTAACAGATACGCAGTATTTT.

The rearrangement uses TRBV19 and TRBJ1-5; 9 bases align to TRBD1. The germline V gene has CDR1 LNHDA and CDR2 SQIVND (reference sequence). V lost 6 bases, J lost 6 bases, and 6 bases stayed unmatched. This CDR3 region has 14 residues. Here the CDR3 reads CASSPGQGGQPQHF. The CDR3 DNA sequence: TGTGCCAGTAGCCCGGGACAGGGTGGTCAGCCCCAGCATTTT.

The rearrangement links TRBV6-5 to TRBJ1-1, with a tentative D call TRBD1 (6 bases). CDR3 length: 14 amino acids. Trimming removed 7 bases from V and 9 bases from J, with 21 bases in between. Per the germline V gene, CDR1 is MNHEY and CDR2 is SVGAGI. CDR3 protein: CASNPPAGGGKAFF. Written as DNA, the CDR3 is TGTGCCAGCAACCCCCCAGCGGGGGGCGGGAAAGCTTTCTTT.

This chain joins TRBV7-8 and TRBJ1-5, with 7 nucleotides matching TRBD1. Per the germline V gene, CDR1 is SGHVS and CDR2 is FQNEAQ. This CDR3 has 15 residues. Trimming took 1 base from V and 5 from J; bases not matched to a gene: 5. The CDR3 protein is CASSLDRQGHQPQHF. Written as DNA, the CDR3 is TGTGCCAGCAGCTTAGACAGACAGGGACATCAGCCCCAGCATTTT.

J is TRBJ2-4 and V is TRBV2; TRBD2 matches 7 bases. Germline V gene lookup returns CDR1 SNHLY and CDR2 FYNNEI. The V gene end was trimmed by 4 bases and the J gene end by 7 bases; junction bases not matched to a gene: 7. This CDR3 region has 14 residues. The CDR3 nucleotides are TGTGCCAGCAGTGGCTCGATGGGGGGGAACATTCAGTACTTC. It translates to CASSGSMGGNIQYF.

The rearrangement links TRBV7-8 to TRBJ1-6; 7 bases agree with TRBD1. Germline values: CDR1 SGHVS, CDR2 FQNEAQ. The CDR3 sequence is 16 residues long. After removal of 3 bases from V and 9 bases from J, the junction contained 11 bases not matched to a gene. This chain's CDR3 is CASSFRTQGGISPLHF. As DNA, the CDR3 is TGTGCCAGCAGCTTTCGGACGCAGGGGGGTATTTCACCCCTCCACTTT.

The V and J genes are TRBV28 and TRBJ2-2; 10 bases match TRBD1. This CDR3 is 14 amino acids long. Germline values: CDR1 MDHEN, CDR2 SYDVKM. V shed 7 bases and J 8 bases; nucleotides not matched to a gene: 7. The CDR3 protein is CASKETGGRGELFF. The CDR3 DNA follows: TGTGCCAGCAAGGAGACAGGGGGCAGGGGGGAGCTGTTTTTT.

This chain connects TRBV28 to TRBJ1-2; 9 nucleotides align to TRBD1. Germline loops: CDR1 MDHEN, CDR2 SYDVKM. The CDR3 loop spans 15 amino acids. The J segment lost 3 bases and the V segment lost 4 bases, leaving 6 bases of the junction unmatched. The CDR3 DNA reads TGTGCCAGCAGTTCAACAGGGGGCTTAGACTATGGCTACACCTTC. Its protein product is CASSSTGGLDYGYTF.

The chain carries TRBV5-1 and TRBJ2-5, with 11 bases that match TRBD2. V was pared by 4 bases and J by 1 base, with 6 bases of the junction left unmatched. The CDR3 is 16 amino acids. Germline V gene data show CDR1 as SGHRS and CDR2 as YFSETQ. CDR3 protein: CASSLLAGGLQETQYF. The CDR3 bases are TGCGCCAGCAGCCTCTTAGCGGGGGGGCTCCAAGAGACCCAGTACTTC. Full variable domain (outside the CDR3, taken from reference TRBV5-1 and TRBJ2-5): KAGVTQTPRYLIKTRGQQVTLSCSPISGHRSVSWYQQTPGQGLQFLFEYFSETQRNKGNFPGRFSGRQFSNSRSEMNVSTLELGDSALYLCASSLLAGGLQETQYFGPGTRLLVL.

CDR3 DNA sequence: TGTGCCAGCAGATCACAGGATACCTCAAATAATTCACCCCTCCACTTT. Protein sequence: CASRSQDTSNNSPLHF. The chain carries TRBV27 and TRBJ1-6; possibly TRBD1 for D (5 bases). The V gene lost 6 bases and the J gene lost 5 bases, with 17 bases spanning the gap. The CDR3 runs 16 residues. Per the germline V gene, CDR1 is MNHEY and CDR2 is SMNVEV (reference sequence).

The chain carries TRBV28 and TRBJ2-1; maybe TRBD2 (5 bases). The CDR3 is made up of 14 amino acids. Trimming cost V 3 bases and J 3 bases, with 9 bases left between them. From germline, CDR1 is MDHEN and CDR2 SYDVKM. The CDR3 here is CASSFYRGYNEQFF. CDR3 DNA sequence: TGTGCCAGCAGTTTTTACCGGGGCTACAATGAGCAGTTCTTC.

The chain employs TRBV6-6 and TRBJ2-3, with 9 bases identical to TRBD2. Germline V gene data show CDR1 as MNHNY and CDR2 as SVGAGI (reference sequence). This CDR3 spans 15 amino acids. The V segment lost 7 bases and the J segment 2 bases; nucleotides outside the gene matches: 7. The chain's CDR3 is CASTPTSGYTDTQYF. The CDR3 DNA reads TGTGCCAGCACTCCGACTAGCGGATACACAGATACGCAGTATTTT.

A single count supports this clone. The gene calls are TRBV5-6 and TRBJ1-1; TRBD1 might be the D (6 bases). There are 14 residues in the CDR3. CDR1 and CDR2 from the germline V gene are SGHDT and YYEEEE. The ends were cut back, 4 bases at V and 3 bases at J, with 13 bases in the middle. CDR3 bases: TGTGCCAGCAGCGTGGACAGCCGATACACTGAAGCTTTCTTT. This codes for CASSVDSRYTEAFF.

The rearrangement links TRBV4-2 to TRBJ2-3, with 8 bases fitting TRBD1. This CDR3 comprises 15 residues. CDR1 and CDR2 from the germline V gene are LGHNA and YNFKEQ. The V and J ends lost 6 bases and 5 bases, in that order; junction bases with no gene match: 10. The CDR3 DNA sequence: TGTGCCAGCAGACAAACAGGACAGGGACTAGATACGCAGTATTTT. Translation gives CASRQTGQGLDTQYF.

The gene calls are TRBV7-9 and TRBJ1-3; no reliable D call. CDR1 is SEHNR, CDR2 FQNEAQ, per germline (reference sequence). CDR3 length: 15 residues. Deletions cut 5 bases from V and 0 bases from J, with 11 bases between. This CDR3 reads CASSPSRSSGNTIYF. The CDR3 DNA follows: TGTGCCAGCAGCCCCTCCCGCAGCTCTGGAAACACCATATATTTT.

This chain links TRBV28 with TRBJ2-7; 8 nucleotides line up with TRBD1. Germline V gene sequence: CDR1 MDHEN, CDR2 SYDVKM. CDR3 size: 15 residues. With V trimmed by 5 bases and J by 0 bases, 6 bases remained unmatched. The CDR3, as DNA: TGTGCCAGCAGTCTCGGACAGGGTTACTCCTACGAGCAGTACTTC. Its translation: CASSLGQGYSYEQYF.

This chain uses TRBV5-1 with TRBJ2-7; 8 bases align to TRBD1. The germline gives CDR1 SGHRS, CDR2 YFSETQ. V lost 5 bases and J lost 4; bases outside the gene matches: 5. CDR3 length equals 13 residues. CDR3 region: CASRRRTGYEQYF. In DNA form, the CDR3 reads TGCGCCAGCAGACGTCGGACAGGGTACGAGCAGTACTTC.

The genes are TRBV7-3 and TRBJ2-3; TRBD2 matches at 7 bases. The CDR3 runs to 14 residues. Trimming cost V 3 bases and J 2 bases; bases outside gene matches: 2. Germline V gene lookup returns CDR1 SGHTA and CDR2 FQGTGA. The CDR3 bases are TGTGCCAGCAGCTTCAGACTAGCCACAGATACGCAGTATTTT. Its protein is CASSFRLATDTQYF.

The chain has TRBV25-1 and TRBJ2-7; D remains ambiguous. This CDR3 spans 12 amino acids. The V end lost 2 bases, the J end lost 2 bases, and 4 bases lay between the germline ends. Germline CDR1 reads MGHDK; CDR2 reads SYGVNS. CDR3 sequence (DNA): TGTGCCAGCAGTGAACTAACCTACGAGCAGTACTTC. Translation gives CASSELTYEQYF.

The chain joins TRBV27 to TRBJ2-3; TRBD2 might be the D (6 bases). Looked up from germline, CDR1 is MNHEY and CDR2 is SMNVEV (reference sequence). The CDR3 runs to 15 residues. Trimming removed 4 bases from V and 3 bases from J, with 14 bases in between. The CDR3 sequence: CASSSKTSWTDTQYF. For the CDR3, the DNA is TGTGCCAGCAGTTCTAAGACTAGTTGGACAGATACGCAGTATTTT.